Presented here are 9 T cell receptor beta chains from one specimen sequenced in a study of blood T cell repertoires in COVID-19 (dated by TCRdb to the early 2020s). The protocol used for the library was the immunoSEQ multiplex PCR assay. TCRdb took over this immuneACCESS table, retaining in-frame rearrangements with V and J assigned. Such tables are incomplete; in checked studies, under half of the missing clones stem from an unresolved V gene, and the remainder is unexplained. This sample lists about 75,000 clones; under 80% were detected once. The ten most abundant clones make up around 2.6% of the sample. The sample consisted of peripheral blood. The origin of the receptors is a human donor with acute or convalescent COVID-19. The donor label of this sample is uncertain.

This chain joins TRBV27 and TRBJ1-5, with TRBD1 matching 7 bases. CDR1 is MNHEY and CDR2 is SMNVEV in the germline V gene (reference sequence). The CDR3 is 15 amino acids. Trimming cost V 5 bases and J 1 base; bases outside gene matches: 5. The CDR3 loop is CASSTRQGSNQPQHF. The CDR3 nucleotides are TGTGCCAGCAGTACGAGACAGGGCAGCAATCAGCCCCAGCATTTT.

V is TRBV5-1 and J is TRBJ2-2, with TRBD2 matching over 9 bases. The CDR3 has 18 residues. Germline loops: CDR1 SGHRS, CDR2 YFSETQ. J lost 4 bases, V lost 0 bases, and 10 bases had no gene match. CDR3 sequence (DNA): TGCGCCAGCAGCTTGGAGGGGAGCGGGAGGCGAAGCACCGGGGAGCTGTTTTTT. Amino acids: CASSLEGSGRRSTGELFF.

The V and J genes are TRBV4-3 and TRBJ2-7, with 12 bases fitting TRBD2. V lost 4 bases to trimming and J lost 2 bases; unmatched junction nucleotides: 0. The CDR3 extends over 14 amino acids. Looked up from germline, CDR1 is LGHNA and CDR2 is YSLEER. CDR3 sequence: CASSRLAGAYEQYF. The CDR3 coding sequence is TGCGCCAGCAGCCGACTAGCGGGAGCCTACGAGCAGTACTTC.

The chain is built from TRBV21-1 and TRBJ2-2; the DNA was not compared with TRBD2, the D call given in the table. TRBV21-1 counts as a pseudogene. The CDR3 has 18 amino acids. CDR3 in DNA: TGTGCCAGTCCCCCCACCCAGCGGGAGGCCCCGAACACCGGGGAGCTGTTTTTT. Translation: CASPPTQREAPNTGELFF.

The J gene is TRBJ1-2, the V gene TRBV7-2; D might be TRBD1 (6 bases). Germline values: CDR1 SGHTA, CDR2 FQGNSA. The CDR3 has 14 amino acids. Trimming pared 3 bases from V and 4 bases from J, leaving 12 bases between. In DNA, the CDR3 is TGTGCCAGCAGCTTCTTAGGGGGGGCCTATGGCTACACCTTC. Protein product: CASSFLGGAYGYTF.

This chain uses TRBV24-1 with TRBJ2-2, with D perhaps TRBD2 (5 bases). Trimming cost V 9 bases and J 6 bases, with 13 bases left between them. Germline assignment: CDR1 KGHDR and CDR2 SFDVKD. The CDR3 length is 13 residues. CDR3 nucleotides: TGTGCCACCGAGGGAAGAGGCGCCGGGGAGCTGTTTTTT. Translating gives CATEGRGAGELFF.

In this sample, this clone turned up once. The chain carries TRBV29-1 and TRBJ1-1; 8 nucleotides agree with TRBD1. Germline trimming cut 4 bases from V and 3 bases from J; bases unmatched to any gene: 16. The CDR3 consists of 17 residues. Germline V lookup: CDR1 SQVTM, CDR2 ANQGSEA. In nucleotides, the CDR3 is TGCAGCGTTGCCACGGGGACAGGAAAGGGAGTGGACACTGAAGCTTTCTTT. Protein product: CSVATGTGKGVDTEAFF.

This sequence joins TRBV7-9 and TRBJ2-3; the match to TRBD1 covers 8 bases. CDR1 is SEHNR, CDR2 FQNEAQ, per germline (reference sequence). The CDR3 is 16 amino acids. After removal of 0 bases from V and 4 bases from J, the junction contained 6 bases not matched to a gene. The CDR3 loop reads CASSLAGTGGADTQYF. The CDR3 nucleotides read TGTGCCAGCAGCTTAGCTGGGACAGGTGGGGCAGATACGCAGTATTTT.

The chain carries TRBV5-6 and TRBJ2-7; no clear D gene. V was cut by 0 bases and J by 2 bases, with 9 bases left in between. The germline V gene encodes CDR1 SGHDT and CDR2 YYEEEE. CDR3 length equals 14 residues. CDR3 region: CASSLGLETYEQYF. The CDR3 DNA sequence: TGTGCCAGCAGCTTGGGACTCGAGACCTACGAGCAGTACTTC.